The TCR beta chain described here comes from a study of human T cells and chemical hapten exposure (dated by TCRdb to about 2021). Study-level background: For sensitization, 2% DPC in acetone was applied to a 2 cm by 2 cm area of upper inner arm skin. Throughout the roughly 24-week study period, patients were also given weekly therapeutic DPC doses on the scalp. Patch testing was done on the upper back using Finn chambers containing 0.01% DPC, and results were scored after 6 days according to International Contact Dermatitis Research Group standards. The mostly female patient cohort included alopecia areata with under or over 50% scalp involvement, alopecia totalis and alopecia universalis. Libraries were pooled for sequencing, and variation in per-sample TCR yields was attributed mainly to small differences in library volumes within the pool. The study tracked peripheral blood TCR repertoire changes in vivo during primary and secondary sensitization to the hapten diphenylcyclopropenone (DPC) in alopecia patients. Blood was sampled from patients pre-sensitization (week 0) and at 2, 6 and about 24 weeks after DPC sensitization. For TCR sequencing, blood came from 25 to 35 alopecia patients at anywhere from one to four time points (pre-sensitization, 2, 6 and 24 weeks). Study-level results and caveats: Patch test score was positively correlated with the number of PT1 expanded TCRs, with significance at thresholds 8, 16 and 32 but not at 4. Because every patient had alopecia, a presumed autoimmune disease, the patients' immune response might differ from that of healthy individuals. DPC sensitization did not change how many TCRs were above 1 in 1000 frequency, and no evidence was found of alterations in global repertoire structure. Compared with pre-sensitization or healthy control sets, expanded TCRs formed significantly more large CDR3 similarity clusters, which is consistent with antigen-driven responses. After repeated subsampling, changes were observed in the strength of the expansion versus patch-test correlation and in the threshold at which the correlation became significant.

Library prep was done by RACE. Instrument on record: NextSeq 500. Library preparation attached unique molecular identifiers to individual cDNA molecules for quantitative, reproducible TCR counting. For every blood RNA sample, sequencing covered both the TCR alpha and TCR beta chains. Concerning the study's data processing: A median of around 100,000 TCRs per sample was observed, with a range of 23,224 to 690,600. The Decombinator software suite was used to annotate the V, J and CDR3 of the TCR reads. For PS versus PT1 abundance plots, all samples were subsampled to the same number of TCRs (28,000). TCRs were defined as expanded if absent before sensitization and observed at least eight times at the 2-week time point. TCRdb took the public reads, trimmed them with fastp at Q25, ran MiXCR for clone calling and kept in-frame beta chains. Every CDR3 protein is listed once, alongside the most common genes and DNA of its rows. TCRdb, rather than the study authors, made the V and J calls. The sample contains 150,000 to 200,000 distinct CDR3 sequences, roughly 15% of them found a single time. About 1.7% of the sample lies in the top ten.

This clonotype was seen only a few times. The antigen it recognizes is unknown. Nothing much larger sits one base from this clone, and base qualities are not available. The cysteine opens and the phenylalanine closes a CDR3 of 15 amino acids. Just the 45-base CDR3 DNA is kept, in frame starting at base 1. The germline V end is reduced by 2 bases and the J end by 6 bases; junction bases left unmatched: 3. CDR1 ENHRY and CDR2 SYGVKD were looked up in the germline V gene. The sample's time point label, in plain terms: patch test 1, 2 weeks after DPC sensitization. This sample's treatment or condition label indicates: therapeutic diphenylcyclopropenone sensitization with weekly scalp DPC. Blood at each patch-test visit was drawn before the patch test was applied. Eligible patients were aged 18 to 70, diagnosed with alopecia, deemed suitable for DPC therapy, and excluded if pregnant. Total RNA was isolated from unfractionated whole blood collected in Tempus Blood RNA tubes.

The sample consisted of whole blood, taken in connection with sensitization to the hapten diphenylcyclopropenone (DPC). The receptor chain draws on TRBV10-3 and TRBJ2-3, with TRBD2 identical over 12 junction bases. The clonotype originates from a woman aged 25-40 years with alopecia areata. Some clones in this sample may be carry-over from other donors' samples. The nucleotide sequence is TGTGCCATCAGTGAGGGACTAGCGGGGAGTGATACGCAGTATTTT. Its coded protein is CAISEGLAGSDTQYF.